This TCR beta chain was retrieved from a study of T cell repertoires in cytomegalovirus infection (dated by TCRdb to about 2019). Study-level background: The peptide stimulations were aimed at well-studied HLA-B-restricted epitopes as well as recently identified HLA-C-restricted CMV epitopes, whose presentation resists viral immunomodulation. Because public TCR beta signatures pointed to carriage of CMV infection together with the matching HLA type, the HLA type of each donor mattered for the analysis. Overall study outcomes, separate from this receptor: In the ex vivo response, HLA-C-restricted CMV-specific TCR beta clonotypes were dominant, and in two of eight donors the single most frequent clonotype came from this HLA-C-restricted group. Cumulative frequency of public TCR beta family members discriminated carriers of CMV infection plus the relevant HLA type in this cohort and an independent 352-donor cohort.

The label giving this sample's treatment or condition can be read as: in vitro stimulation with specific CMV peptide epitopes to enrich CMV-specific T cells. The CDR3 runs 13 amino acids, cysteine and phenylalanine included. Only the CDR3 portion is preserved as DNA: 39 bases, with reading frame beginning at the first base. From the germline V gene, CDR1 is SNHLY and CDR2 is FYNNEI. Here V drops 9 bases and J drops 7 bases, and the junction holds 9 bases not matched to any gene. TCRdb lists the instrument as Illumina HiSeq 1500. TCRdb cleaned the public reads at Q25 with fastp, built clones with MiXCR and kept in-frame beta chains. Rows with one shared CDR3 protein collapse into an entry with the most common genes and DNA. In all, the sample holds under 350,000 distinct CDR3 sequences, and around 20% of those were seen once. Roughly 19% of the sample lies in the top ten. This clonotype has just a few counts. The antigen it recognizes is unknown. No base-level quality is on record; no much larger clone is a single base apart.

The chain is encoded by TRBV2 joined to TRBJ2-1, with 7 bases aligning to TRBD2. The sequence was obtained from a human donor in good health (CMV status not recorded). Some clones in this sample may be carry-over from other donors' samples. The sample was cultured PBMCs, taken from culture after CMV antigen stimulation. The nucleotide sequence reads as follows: TGTGCCAGTAGCGGGCCCCGGGGAAATGAGCAGTTCTTC. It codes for CASSGPRGNEQFF. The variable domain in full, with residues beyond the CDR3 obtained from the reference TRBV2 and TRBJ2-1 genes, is EPEVTQTPSHQVTQMGQEVILRCVPISNHLYFYWYRQILGQKVEFLVSFYNNEISEKSEIFDDQFSVERPDGSNFTLKIRSTKLEDSAMYFCASSGPRGNEQFFGPGTRLTVL.